The 30 T cell receptor beta chains below come from one sample, sequenced in a study of vaccination effects on CD4 cells after COVID-19. Under the ViraFEST assay, PBMC were stimulated with viral peptide pools so that antigen-specific CD4+ T cells expanded. Sequencing was performed afterwards. Researchers isolated CD4+ T cells once around 11 days of culture had elapsed. Nucleocapsid antibody tests were negative, and the vaccine recipients had no prior SARS-CoV-2 infection. No antigen is known for these receptors. Data came from immunoSEQ multiplex PCR; TCRdb stores just in-frame clones and leaves some out. The repertoire consists of roughly 65,000 clones, with around 77% occurring once and the leading ten covering about 3%. Sequencing used CD4+ T cells from PBMCs cultured with HCoV-NL63 spike peptides, obtained before COVID-19 vaccination. The source is a human donor who received a COVID-19 vaccine.

This chain links TRBV24-1 with TRBJ2-1; D remains ambiguous. V shed 0 bases and J shed 0 bases, with 8 bases lying between them. In germline, CDR1 is KGHDR, CDR2 SFDVKD. The CDR3 has 16 amino acids. The DNA of the CDR3 is TGTGCCACCAGTGATTTGTCCCTGGACTCCTACAATGAGCAGTTCTTC. Protein sequence: CATSDLSLDSYNEQFF.

The chain has TRBV19 and TRBJ1-2; the D gene is possibly TRBD1 (6 bases). CDR3 size: 16 residues. V lost 6 bases to trimming and J lost 2 bases, with 19 bases between them. Germline-derived CDR1 and CDR2 are LNHDA and SQIVND (reference sequence). CDR3 residues: CASRTPERQANYGYTF. As DNA, the CDR3 is TGTGCCAGTAGGACTCCCGAAAGACAGGCCAACTATGGCTACACCTTC.

This clone is labeled as medium-sized (0.01 to 0.1%). The chain recombines TRBV5-6 with TRBJ2-5; 7 bases fit TRBD1. Trimming took 4 bases from V and 2 from J; bases not matched to a gene: 8. The CDR3 extends over 15 amino acids. Germline values: CDR1 SGHDT, CDR2 YYEEEE. CDR3 bases: TGTGCCAGCAGCCCGAGAAGGACAGGACAAGAGACCCAGTACTTC. This encodes CASSPRRTGQETQYF.

The chain recombines TRBV29-1 with TRBJ2-3, with D unresolved. Trimming took 0 bases from V and 2 from J, leaving 12 bases between them. The CDR3 spans 15 residues. The V gene's germline CDR1 is SQVTM and CDR2 ANQGSEA. The CDR3 DNA follows: TGCAGCGTTGAAGATCGGTCAGCCTTCACAGATACGCAGTATTTT. Translation: CSVEDRSAFTDTQYF.

The rearrangement joins TRBV18 to TRBJ2-7; D uncertain. TRBJ2-1 explains the end of the DNA better; the J call may be wrong. The CDR3 extends over 12 amino acids. Germline V CDR1 and CDR2: KGHSH, LQKENI. CDR3 residues: CASSPSRNEQFF. CDR3 in DNA: TGTGCCAGCTCACCCTCGCGCAATGAGCAGTTCTTC.

The rearrangement uses TRBV5-1 and TRBJ2-1; no firm D call. The CDR3 consists of 13 residues. The ends were cut back, 6 bases at V and 6 bases at J, with 13 bases in the middle. Germline CDR1 and CDR2: SGHRS and YFSETQ. CDR3 nucleotides: TGCGCCAGCATCTCCAGGCATCTCAATGAGCAGTTCTTC. It codes for CASISRHLNEQFF. Full variable domain (outside the CDR3, taken from reference TRBV5-1 and TRBJ2-1): KAGVTQTPRYLIKTRGQQVTLSCSPISGHRSVSWYQQTPGQGLQFLFEYFSETQRNKGNFPGRFSGRQFSNSRSEMNVSTLELGDSALYLCASISRHLNEQFFGPGTRLTVL.

This chain connects TRBV6-1 to TRBJ1-5; 8 nucleotides agree with TRBD1. Germline V CDR1 and CDR2: MNHNS, SASEGT. The CDR3 sequence is 15 residues long. The V segment lost 3 bases and the J segment 9 bases; nucleotides outside the gene matches: 10. This CDR3 reads CASSDPRTGLGPQHF. The CDR3 DNA is TGTGCCAGCAGTGACCCTAGGACAGGGCTCGGGCCCCAGCATTTT.

The sample holds a few counts of this clone. The chain couples TRBV7-8 to TRBJ2-7, with a weak D call TRBD1 (6 bases). This CDR3 spans 14 amino acids. Germline lookup yields CDR1 SGHVS and CDR2 FQNEAQ. V lost 1 base and J 3 bases, leaving 10 bases between the germline ends. CDR3 sequence: CASSLGNRVYEQYV. CDR3 bases: TGTGCCAGCAGCTTAGGTAACAGGGTCTACGAGCAGTACGTC.

This clone was seen only a few times. The rearrangement joins TRBV9 to TRBJ2-3; 9 nucleotides align to TRBD2. The CDR3 spans 17 residues. Germline trimming cut 3 bases from V and 0 bases from J; bases unmatched to any gene: 8. CDR1 is SGDLS and CDR2 is YYNGEE in the germline V gene. CDR3 nucleotide sequence: TGTGCCAGCAGCGCCGTGGGCGGGGGGGCCAGCACAGATACGCAGTATTTT. It translates to CASSAVGGGASTDTQYF.

This clone occurred a few times. The V gene is TRBV6-6, the J gene TRBJ1-5; 8 nucleotides agree with TRBD1. The germline gives CDR1 MNHNY, CDR2 SVGAGI (reference sequence). The CDR3 spans 16 residues. J gave up 4 bases and V 0 bases, and 5 bases lay outside the gene matches. CDR3 region: CASSYSGTGRNQPQHF. CDR3 DNA sequence: TGTGCCAGCAGTTACTCTGGGACAGGACGAAATCAGCCCCAGCATTTT.

A few counts support this clone. V and J are TRBV5-1 and TRBJ1-2, with D tentatively TRBD1 (5 bases). CDR3 length equals 14 residues. Germline V CDR1 and CDR2: SGHRS, YFSETQ. V lost 4 bases to trimming and J lost 2 bases, with 12 bases between them. Written as DNA, the CDR3 is TGCGCCAGCAGCACCTCAGGGACCAACTATGGCTACACCTTC. Amino acids: CASSTSGTNYGYTF. Looking up the rest from reference TRBV5-1 and TRBJ1-2 gives the full variable domain: KAGVTQTPRYLIKTRGQQVTLSCSPISGHRSVSWYQQTPGQGLQFLFEYFSETQRNKGNFPGRFSGRQFSNSRSEMNVSTLELGDSALYLCASSTSGTNYGYTFGSGTRLTVV.

V gene TRBV24-1 combines with J gene TRBJ2-2; 8 positions match TRBD2. Germline CDR1 is KGHDR and CDR2 is SFDVKD. Losses at the gene ends were 9 bases for V and 10 bases for J; bases not matched to a gene: 12. This CDR3 has 14 residues. CDR3 DNA: TGTGCCACCGCCTCGGGGGGGGGAGGTGTGGAGCTGTTTTTT. Amino acids: CATASGGGGVELFF.

The chain has TRBV24-1 and TRBJ2-1, with 8 bases aligning to TRBD2. The CDR3 consists of 18 residues. CDR1 is KGHDR and CDR2 is SFDVKD in the germline V gene. V shed 1 base and J 0 bases; nucleotides not matched to a gene: 7. CDR3 sequence: CATSDFERGSVSYNEQFF. CDR3 coding DNA: TGTGCCACCAGTGATTTCGAGCGGGGGTCAGTCTCCTACAATGAGCAGTTCTTC.

This rearrangement joins TRBV6-6 to TRBJ1-1; D not resolved. Germline CDR1 is MNHNY and CDR2 is SVGAGI (reference sequence). V lost 5 bases and J lost 1, with 8 bases in between. CDR3 size: 13 residues. The CDR3 DNA reads TGTGCCAGCAGTAGCAATGCGAACACTGAAGCTTTCTTT. Its translation is CASSSNANTEAFF.

The chain couples TRBV6-5 to TRBJ2-2, with TRBD1 matching over 8 bases. CDR3 length: 16 residues. After removal of 0 bases from V and 6 bases from J, the junction contained 6 bases not matched to a gene. Germline-derived CDR1 and CDR2 are MNHEY and SVGAGI. The CDR3 sequence: CASSYSPTGVPGELFF. Written as DNA, the CDR3 is TGTGCCAGCAGTTACTCACCGACAGGGGTCCCCGGGGAGCTGTTTTTT.

V and J are TRBV9 and TRBJ1-3; 7 nucleotides line up with TRBD1. The CDR3 length is 16 residues. Germline CDR1 is SGDLS and CDR2 is YYNGEE. After removal of 4 bases from V and 0 bases from J, the junction contained 7 bases not matched to a gene. This CDR3 is CASSSGGPFSGNTIYF. The DNA for the CDR3 is TGTGCCAGCAGCTCAGGGGGGCCCTTCTCTGGAAACACCATATATTTT.

The chain carries TRBV10-1 and TRBJ2-6; D perhaps matches TRBD1 (5 bases). The germline V gene has CDR1 WNHNN and CDR2 SYGVQD (reference sequence). Trimming removed 6 bases at V and 4 bases at J, with 16 bases between. The CDR3 length is 16 residues. CDR3 nucleotides: TGCGCCAGCAGCTACGACAGATTCCCGGGGGCCAACGTCCTGACTTTC. Translated, it gives CASSYDRFPGANVLTF.

The chain links TRBV7-9 to TRBJ2-3, with 7 positions matching TRBD2. Trimming at V came to 0 bases and at J to 2 bases, leaving 5 bases not matched to a gene. CDR3 length: 16 residues. From germline, CDR1 is SEHNR and CDR2 FQNEAQ (reference sequence). CDR3 protein: CASSLAAGLATDTQYF. As DNA, the CDR3 is TGTGCCAGCAGCTTAGCAGCGGGACTGGCCACAGATACGCAGTATTTT.

The chain has TRBV5-6 and TRBJ2-5, with D tentatively TRBD2 (5 bases). CDR1 and CDR2 from the germline V gene are SGHDT and YYEEEE. V was trimmed by 4 bases and J by 4 bases, leaving 14 bases between them. This CDR3 is 14 amino acids long. Here the CDR3 reads CASSPFGKGETQYF. The CDR3 DNA reads as TGTGCCAGCAGCCCCTTCGGGAAGGGAGAGACCCAGTACTTC.

CDR3 nucleotides: TGTGCCAGCAGCCCGACAGCTTCAGGGCGCGATGGCTACACCTTC. Translated, it gives CASSPTASGRDGYTF. V usage is TRBV27 and J usage is TRBJ1-2; weak D call: TRBD1 (5 bases). The V end was cut by 6 bases, the J end by 6 bases, with 20 bases between. CDR3 length: 15 amino acids. Germline CDR1 and CDR2: MNHEY and SMNVEV (reference sequence).

The gene calls are TRBV6-1 and TRBJ2-3; 8 bases fit TRBD1. Trimming cost V 3 bases and J 4 bases; bases outside gene matches: 6. Germline V gives CDR1 MNHNS, CDR2 SASEGT. This CDR3 spans 15 amino acids. The CDR3 sequence is CASSDRGRTPDTQYF. The DNA of the CDR3 is TGTGCCAGCAGTGACAGGGGGCGCACCCCAGATACGCAGTATTTT.

V and J are TRBV7-3 and TRBJ2-5; 7 positions match TRBD1. This CDR3 spans 14 amino acids. V shed 5 bases, J shed 2 bases, and the junction held 5 bases outside the gene matches. Germline assignment: CDR1 SGHTA and CDR2 FQGTGA. CDR3 DNA sequence: TGTGCCAGCAGCCGGGGACAGCCTCAAGAGACCCAGTACTTC. It encodes CASSRGQPQETQYF. Using reference TRBV7-3 and TRBJ2-5 for the parts outside the CDR3, the full variable domain is GAGVSQTPSNKVTEKGKYVELRCDPISGHTALYWYRQSLGQGPEFLIYFQGTGAADDSGLPNDRFFAVRPEGSVSTLKIQRTERGDSAVYLCASSRGQPQETQYFGPGTRLLVL.

The V call is TRBV5-1, the J call TRBJ2-3, with 8 bases lining up with TRBD2. The CDR3 totals 15 residues. CDR1 and CDR2 from the germline V gene are SGHRS and YFSETQ. V gave up 2 bases and J gave up 3 bases; unmatched junction bases: 5. The chain's CDR3 is CASSFPGGQTDTQYF. In DNA, the CDR3 is TGCGCCAGCAGCTTTCCGGGGGGGCAAACAGATACGCAGTATTTT.

Note on this clone: One junction end disagrees with the germline gene, perhaps due to a read error. This chain joins TRBV19 and TRBJ2-2; possible D gene TRBD1, 6 bases. CDR3 length: 14 residues. The V gene's germline CDR1 is LNHDA and CDR2 SQIVND (reference sequence). CDR3 protein: CACRRGTNTGELFF. The CDR3 coding sequence is TGTGCCTGTAGAAGGGGGACGAACACCGGGGAGCTGTTTTTT.

This clone has just one count. The gene calls are TRBV19 and TRBJ2-1; no reliable D call. The CDR3 loop spans 13 amino acids. The germline gives CDR1 LNHDA, CDR2 SQIVND (reference sequence). The V gene lost 4 bases and the J gene lost 7 bases, with 11 bases spanning the gap. The CDR3 sequence is CASSRLGGNEQFF. CDR3 in DNA: TGTGCCAGTAGTAGATTGGGCGGTAATGAGCAGTTCTTC. Full variable domain (rest looked up from reference TRBV19 and TRBJ2-1): DGGITQSPKYLFRKEGQNVTLSCEQNLNHDAMYWYRQDPGQGLRLIYYSQIVNDFQKGDIAEGYSVSREKKESFPLTVTSAQKNPTAFYLCASSRLGGNEQFFGPGTRLTVL.

This chain connects TRBV29-1 to TRBJ2-2, with no clear D. The CDR3 is 14 amino acids. Germline V lookup: CDR1 SQVTM, CDR2 ANQGSEA. The ends were cut back, 7 bases at V and 2 bases at J, with 14 bases in the middle. The CDR3, as DNA: TGCAGCGCCCGCCGACAATCAAACACCGGGGAGCTGTTTTTT. Protein: CSARRQSNTGELFF.

The rearrangement uses TRBV6-5 and TRBJ1-6; D is unresolved. Per the germline V gene, CDR1 is MNHEY and CDR2 is SVGAGI. Trimming pared 2 bases from V and 3 bases from J, leaving 11 bases between. This CDR3 comprises 16 residues. CDR3 region: CASSYGGTSYNSPLHF. DNA of the CDR3: TGTGCCAGCAGTTACGGAGGAACAAGCTATAATTCACCCCTCCACTTT.

CDR3 residues: CASSQGTGVWETQYF. CDR3 sequence (DNA): TGCGCCAGCAGCCAGGGGACAGGGGTTTGGGAGACCCAGTACTTC. This chain connects TRBV5-1 to TRBJ2-5; 10 nucleotides line up with TRBD1. Trimming cost V 4 bases and J 5 bases; bases outside gene matches: 8. This CDR3 region has 15 residues. Germline assignment: CDR1 SGHRS and CDR2 YFSETQ.

The chain has TRBV5-1 and TRBJ1-3; D is unresolved. Between the trimmed V and J ends, which lost 0 bases and 2 bases, there was a span of 6 bases. This CDR3 comprises 14 residues. CDR1 and CDR2 (germline): SGHRS, YFSETQ. In DNA form, the CDR3 reads TGCGCCAGCAGCTTGGGGGAGGCTGGAAACACCATATATTTT. Translated, it gives CASSLGEAGNTIYF.

This clone was recorded only once. The CDR3 region is CASSLAVTTNEKLFF. The DNA of the CDR3 is TGCGCCAGCAGCTTGGCCGTGACAACTAATGAAAAACTGTTTTTT. The J gene is TRBJ1-4, the V gene TRBV5-1; D ambiguous. From germline, CDR1 is SGHRS and CDR2 YFSETQ. Trimming removed 0 bases at V and 0 bases at J, with 6 bases between. The CDR3 consists of 15 residues. Full variable domain (missing parts from reference TRBV5-1 and TRBJ1-4): KAGVTQTPRYLIKTRGQQVTLSCSPISGHRSVSWYQQTPGQGLQFLFEYFSETQRNKGNFPGRFSGRQFSNSRSEMNVSTLELGDSALYLCASSLAVTTNEKLFFGSGTQLSVL.